The 15 T cell receptor beta chains given below trace back to one sample, sequenced in a study of cytomegalovirus exposure and HLA in healthy donors. The PCR was carried out with 60 Vbeta primers and 13 Jbeta primers. Using immunoSEQ multiplex PCR, the repertoire was profiled, and TCRdb retains in-frame clones only, with some absent. The table lists 150,000 to 200,000 clones, 75% to 85% of them singletons, with 13% to 15% in the top ten. Sequenced: PBMCs. These TCRs come from a woman in her twenties or thirties in good health and CMV-seropositive.

The gene calls are TRBV7-9 and TRBJ2-3; 8 bases agree with TRBD2. The junction had 6 bases not matched to a gene; V was cut back by 11 bases and J by 2 bases. In germline, CDR1 is SEHNR, CDR2 FQNEAQ (reference sequence). The length of the CDR3 is 13 residues. In DNA, the CDR3 is TGTGCCGCTGGCGGGGGGACCACAGATACGCAGTATTTT. Encoded protein: CAAGGGTTDTQYF.

V and J are TRBV7-3 and TRBJ2-3, with a tentative D call TRBD2 (6 bases). This CDR3 is built from 15 residues. CDR1 SGHTA and CDR2 FQGTGA come from the germline V gene. The V and J ends lost 0 bases and 4 bases respectively, with 11 bases between them. The CDR3 protein is CASSLTVSGADTQYF. The CDR3 DNA reads as TGTGCCAGCAGCTTAACTGTCTCGGGGGCAGATACGCAGTATTTT.

This sequence joins TRBV10-3 and TRBJ1-1, with no clear D. The CDR3 consists of 17 residues. The V and J ends lost 0 bases and 0 bases respectively, with 14 bases between them. Germline V gene sequence: CDR1 ENHRY, CDR2 SYGVKD. The CDR3 here is CAISESAGTALNTEAFF. The DNA for the CDR3 is TGTGCCATCAGTGAGTCGGCGGGAACCGCCTTGAACACTGAAGCTTTCTTT.

This chain links TRBV9 with TRBJ2-2, with 10 positions matching TRBD1. Germline assignment: CDR1 SGDLS and CDR2 YYNGEE. J was trimmed by 5 bases and V by 3 bases; bases with no gene match: 4. The CDR3 length is 15 residues. The CDR3 is CASSAGTGATGELFF. The CDR3 coding sequence is TGTGCCAGCAGCGCCGGGACAGGGGCAACCGGGGAGCTGTTTTTT. The variable domain in full, with the rest retrieved from reference TRBV9 and TRBJ2-2, is DSGVTQTPKHLITATGQRVTLRCSPRSGDLSVYWYQQSLDQGLQFLIQYYNGEERAKGNILERFSAQQFPDLHSELNLSSLELGDSALYFCASSAGTGATGELFFGEGSRLTVL.

A note on this clone: At one end the junction does not follow the germline gene, possibly because of a read error. This sequence joins TRBV5-6 and TRBJ2-3, with TRBD2 matching 9 bases. From germline, CDR1 is SGHDT and CDR2 YYEEEE. There are 14 residues in the CDR3. CDR3 protein: CASSLAASGESVFF. Written as DNA, the CDR3 is TGTGCCAGCAGCTTGGCGGCTAGCGGGGAATCGGTGTTTTTT.

The chain employs TRBV10-3 and TRBJ2-2, with 9 bases identical to TRBD2. The CDR3 loop spans 18 amino acids. The germline V gene has CDR1 ENHRY and CDR2 SYGVKD. V shed 0 bases and J 2 bases; nucleotides not matched to a gene: 7. In DNA form, the CDR3 reads TGTGCCATCAGTGAGTCGATCTTAGCGGGAGCAAACACCGGGGAGCTGTTTTTT. Its protein product is CAISESILAGANTGELFF.

This chain uses TRBV6-1 with TRBJ2-5; no clear D. Germline CDR1 is MNHNS and CDR2 is SASEGT. The CDR3 contains 12 residues. The V and J ends lost 7 bases and 1 base respectively, with 7 bases between them. This CDR3 reads CASKPGQETQYF. The CDR3 DNA reads TGTGCCAGCAAACCCGGCCAAGAGACCCAGTACTTC.

The V gene is TRBV2, the J gene TRBJ1-6; no clear D gene. This CDR3 is 15 amino acids long. Looked up from germline, CDR1 is SNHLY and CDR2 is FYNNEI. Trimming shortened V by 4 bases and J by 7 bases, and 14 bases separated the two germline ends. This CDR3 is CASSVNEFPNSPLHF. DNA of the CDR3: TGTGCCAGCAGTGTAAATGAGTTCCCCAATTCACCCCTCCACTTT.

Note on this clone: This sample includes further DNA sequences coding for the same CDR3. The rearrangement joins TRBV30 to TRBJ2-3; TRBD2 matches at 10 bases. Germline V gene lookup returns CDR1 GTSNPN and CDR2 SVGIG (reference sequence). The trim removed 3 bases at V and 5 bases at J, leaving 5 bases unmatched. The CDR3 consists of 14 residues. CDR3 in DNA: TGTGCCTGGAGCTTATTAGCGGGAGGAGATACGCAGTATTTT. Translating gives CAWSLLAGGDTQYF.

Concerning this clone itself: In the same sample, other DNA sequences code for this CDR3. The gene calls are TRBV19 and TRBJ2-1, with D hard to call. This CDR3 spans 14 amino acids. Looked up from germline, CDR1 is LNHDA and CDR2 is SQIVND (reference sequence). V lost 6 bases and J 0 bases, leaving 9 bases between the germline ends. The CDR3 coding sequence is TGTGCCAGTAGATCTAGGAGCTCCTACAATGAGCAGTTCTTC. Amino acids: CASRSRSSYNEQFF.

This clone showed up just once. The V call is TRBV19, the J call TRBJ1-5; D is possibly TRBD1 (6 bases). Per the germline V gene, CDR1 is LNHDA and CDR2 is SQIVND (reference sequence). The CDR3 runs 16 residues. The V end was cut by 4 bases, the J end by 0 bases, with 13 bases between. DNA of the CDR3: TGTGCCAGTAGTAGACAGGTAACCCTTAGCAATCAGCCCCAGCATTTT. Translated, it gives CASSRQVTLSNQPQHF.

The J gene is TRBJ2-3, the V gene TRBV10-3; 9 bases match TRBD1. The CDR3 sequence is 17 residues long. Germline V gives CDR1 ENHRY, CDR2 SYGVKD. V lost 3 bases and J lost 2; bases outside the gene matches: 9. DNA of the CDR3: TGTGCCATCAGTGAATCCTCCGGGACAGGGTCCACAGATACGCAGTATTTT. Its translation is CAISESSGTGSTDTQYF.

The genes are TRBV5-1 and TRBJ2-7; 8 bases line up with TRBD2. J lost 7 bases, V lost 4 bases, and 16 bases had no gene match. There are 16 residues in the CDR3. Germline V gene data show CDR1 as SGHRS and CDR2 as YFSETQ. The CDR3 sequence: CASSPAGTSYSTEQYF. CDR3 sequence (DNA): TGCGCCAGCAGCCCAGCCGGGACTAGTTACTCTACAGAGCAGTACTTC.

In DNA form, the CDR3 reads TGCGCCAGCAGCTTGGGATACAGGGTCGGCTCCTACGAGCAGTACTTC. Protein: CASSLGYRVGSYEQYF. The V call is TRBV5-1, the J call TRBJ2-7; weak D call: TRBD1 (6 bases). Trimming cost V 0 bases and J 0 bases, with 13 bases left between them. CDR3 length: 16 amino acids. Germline V gene data show CDR1 as SGHRS and CDR2 as YFSETQ.

The J gene is TRBJ1-1, the V gene TRBV7-6; tentatively, D is TRBD1 (5 bases). V was shortened by 2 bases and J by 2 bases, with 15 bases between the two germline ends. Germline CDR1 and CDR2: SGHVS and FNYEAQ. The CDR3 spans 16 residues. CDR3 region: CASSLHAGTLNTEAFF. The CDR3 nucleotides are TGTGCCAGCAGCTTACATGCGGGGACGCTCAACACTGAAGCTTTCTTT.